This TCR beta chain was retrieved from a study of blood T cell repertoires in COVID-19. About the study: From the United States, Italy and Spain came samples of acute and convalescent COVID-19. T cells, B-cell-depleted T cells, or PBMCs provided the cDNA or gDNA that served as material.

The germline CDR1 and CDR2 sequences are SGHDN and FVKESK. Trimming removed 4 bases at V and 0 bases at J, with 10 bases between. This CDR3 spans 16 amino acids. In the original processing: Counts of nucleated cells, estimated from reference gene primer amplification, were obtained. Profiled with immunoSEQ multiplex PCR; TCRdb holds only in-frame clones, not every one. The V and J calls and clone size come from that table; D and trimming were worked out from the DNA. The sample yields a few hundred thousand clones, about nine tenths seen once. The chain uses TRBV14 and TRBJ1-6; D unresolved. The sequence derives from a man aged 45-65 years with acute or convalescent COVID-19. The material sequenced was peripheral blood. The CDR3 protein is CASSPGLSSYNSPLHF. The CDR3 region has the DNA TGTGCCAGCAGCCCGGGATTAAGCTCCTATAATTCACCCCTCCACTTT.